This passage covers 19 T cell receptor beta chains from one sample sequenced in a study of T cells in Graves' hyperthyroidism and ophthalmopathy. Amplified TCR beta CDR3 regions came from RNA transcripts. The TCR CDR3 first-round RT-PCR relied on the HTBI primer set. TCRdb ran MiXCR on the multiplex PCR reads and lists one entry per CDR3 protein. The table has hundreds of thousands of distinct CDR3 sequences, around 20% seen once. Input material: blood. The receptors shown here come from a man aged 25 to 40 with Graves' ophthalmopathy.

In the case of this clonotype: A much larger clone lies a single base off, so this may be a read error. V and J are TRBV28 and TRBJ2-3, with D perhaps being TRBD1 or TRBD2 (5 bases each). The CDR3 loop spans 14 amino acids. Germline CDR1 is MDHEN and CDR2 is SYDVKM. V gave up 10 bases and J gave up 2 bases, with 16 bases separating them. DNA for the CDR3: TGTGCCACCAAGCCCCGGGGCATCACAGATACGCAGTATTTT. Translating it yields CATKPRGITDTQYF.

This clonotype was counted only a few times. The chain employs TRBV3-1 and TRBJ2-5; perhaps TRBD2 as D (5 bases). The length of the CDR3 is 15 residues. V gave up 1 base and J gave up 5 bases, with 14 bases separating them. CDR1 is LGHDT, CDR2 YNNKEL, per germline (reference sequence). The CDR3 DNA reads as TGTGCCAGCAGCCAAGCGTCGGGAAGAGTGGAGACCCAGTACTTC. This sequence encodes CASSQASGRVETQYF.

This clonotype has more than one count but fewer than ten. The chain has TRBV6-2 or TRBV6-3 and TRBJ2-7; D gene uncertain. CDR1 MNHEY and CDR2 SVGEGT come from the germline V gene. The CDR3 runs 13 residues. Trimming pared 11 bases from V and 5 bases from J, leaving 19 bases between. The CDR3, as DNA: TGTGCCTCACATGAAGGTGTTCGAGACGAGCAGTACTTC. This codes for CASHEGVRDEQYF.

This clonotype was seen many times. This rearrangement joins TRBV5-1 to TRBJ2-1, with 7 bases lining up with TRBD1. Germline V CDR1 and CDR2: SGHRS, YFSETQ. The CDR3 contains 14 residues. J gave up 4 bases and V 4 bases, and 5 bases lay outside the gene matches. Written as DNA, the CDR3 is TGCGCCAGCAGCCAGGGACAGTCATACAATGAGCAGTTCTTC. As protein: CASSQGQSYNEQFF.

The CDR3 spells CASSPPDRGYPDTQYF. Here the CDR3 DNA reads TGTGCCAGCAGCCCCCCGGACAGGGGTTACCCAGATACGCAGTATTTT. The chain carries TRBV7-9 and TRBJ2-3, with TRBD1 matching 9 bases. The CDR3 sequence is 16 residues long. Germline V gene lookup returns CDR1 SEHNR and CDR2 FQNEAQ (reference sequence). Trimming removed 5 bases from V and 4 bases from J; junction bases left unmatched: 10.

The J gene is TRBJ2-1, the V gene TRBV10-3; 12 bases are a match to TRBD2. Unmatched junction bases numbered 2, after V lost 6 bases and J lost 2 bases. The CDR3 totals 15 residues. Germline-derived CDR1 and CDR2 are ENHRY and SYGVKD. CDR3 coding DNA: TGTGCCATCAGGAGGACTAGCGGGACCTACAATGAGCAGTTCTTC. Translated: CAIRRTSGTYNEQFF.

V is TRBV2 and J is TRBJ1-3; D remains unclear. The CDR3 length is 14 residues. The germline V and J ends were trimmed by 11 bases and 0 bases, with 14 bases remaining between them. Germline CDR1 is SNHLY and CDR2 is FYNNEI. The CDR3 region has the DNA TGTGCCGGCCGGGGATACAACTCTGGAAACACCATATATTTT. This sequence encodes CAGRGYNSGNTIYF.

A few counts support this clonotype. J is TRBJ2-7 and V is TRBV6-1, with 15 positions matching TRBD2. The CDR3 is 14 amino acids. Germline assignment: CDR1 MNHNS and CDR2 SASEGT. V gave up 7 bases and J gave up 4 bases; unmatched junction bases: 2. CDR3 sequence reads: CASIGLAGGYEQYF. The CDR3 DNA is TGTGCCAGCATCGGACTAGCGGGAGGGTACGAGCAGTACTTC.

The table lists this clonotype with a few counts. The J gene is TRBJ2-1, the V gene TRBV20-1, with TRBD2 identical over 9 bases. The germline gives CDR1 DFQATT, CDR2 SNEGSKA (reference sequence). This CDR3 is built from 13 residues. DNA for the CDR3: TGCAGGGGCGGGGGGGGCTCCTACAATGAGCAGTTCTTC. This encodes CRGGGGSYNEQFF.

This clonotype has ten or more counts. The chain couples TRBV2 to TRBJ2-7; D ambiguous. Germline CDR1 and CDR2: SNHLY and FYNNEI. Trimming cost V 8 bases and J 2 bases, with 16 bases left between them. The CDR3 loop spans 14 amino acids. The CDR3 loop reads CASLEWAATYEQYF. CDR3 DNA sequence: TGTGCCAGCTTGGAGTGGGCAGCCACCTACGAGCAGTACTTC.

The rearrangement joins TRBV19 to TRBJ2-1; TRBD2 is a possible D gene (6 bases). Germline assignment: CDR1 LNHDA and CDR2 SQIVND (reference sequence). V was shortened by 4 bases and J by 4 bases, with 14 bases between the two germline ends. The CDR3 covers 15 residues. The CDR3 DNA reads TGTGCCAGTAGTACCCATATAGCGGAGTACAATGAGCAGTTCTTC. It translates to CASSTHIAEYNEQFF. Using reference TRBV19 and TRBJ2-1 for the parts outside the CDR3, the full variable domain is DGGITQSPKYLFRKEGQNVTLSCEQNLNHDAMYWYRQDPGQGLRLIYYSQIVNDFQKGDIAEGYSVSREKKESFPLTVTSAQKNPTAFYLCASSTHIAEYNEQFFGPGTRLTVL.

This CDR3 is CSVEDRDSYYGYTF. The DNA for the CDR3 is TGCAGCGTTGAAGATCGGGACAGCTACTATGGCTACACCTTC. This chain uses TRBV29-1 with TRBJ1-2; 7 nucleotides line up with TRBD1. Trimming removed 0 bases from V and 3 bases from J; junction bases left unmatched: 4. This CDR3 has 14 amino acids. Germline values: CDR1 SQVTM, CDR2 ANQGSEA.

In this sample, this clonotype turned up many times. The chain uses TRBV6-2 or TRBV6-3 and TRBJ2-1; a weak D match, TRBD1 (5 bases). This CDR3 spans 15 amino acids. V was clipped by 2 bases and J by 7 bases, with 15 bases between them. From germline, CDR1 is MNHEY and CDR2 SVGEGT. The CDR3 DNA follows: TGTGCCAGCAGTTACAGACAGTACAGCGTGAATGAGCAGTTCTTC. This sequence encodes CASSYRQYSVNEQFF.

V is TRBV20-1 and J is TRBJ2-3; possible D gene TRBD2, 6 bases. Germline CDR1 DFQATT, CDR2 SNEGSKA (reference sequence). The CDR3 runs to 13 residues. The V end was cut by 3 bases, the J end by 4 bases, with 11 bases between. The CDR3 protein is CSASTTSPDTQYF. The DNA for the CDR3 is TGCAGTGCTAGCACAACTAGCCCAGATACGCAGTATTTT.

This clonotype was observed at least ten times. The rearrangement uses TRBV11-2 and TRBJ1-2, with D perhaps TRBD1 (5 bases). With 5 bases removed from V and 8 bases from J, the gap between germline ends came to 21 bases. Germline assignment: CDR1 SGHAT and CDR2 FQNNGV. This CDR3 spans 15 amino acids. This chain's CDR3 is CASSPKPGTGSGYTF. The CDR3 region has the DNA TGTGCCAGCAGCCCCAAGCCCGGGACCGGGAGCGGCTACACCTTC.

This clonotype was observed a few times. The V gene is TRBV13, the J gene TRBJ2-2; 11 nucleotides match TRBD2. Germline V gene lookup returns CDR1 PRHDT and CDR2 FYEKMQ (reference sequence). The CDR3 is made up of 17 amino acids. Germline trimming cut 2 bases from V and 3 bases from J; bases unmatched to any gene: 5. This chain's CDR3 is CASSLRGLAVYTGELFF. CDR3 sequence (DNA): TGTGCCAGCAGCTTAAGGGGACTAGCGGTATACACCGGGGAGCTGTTTTTT.

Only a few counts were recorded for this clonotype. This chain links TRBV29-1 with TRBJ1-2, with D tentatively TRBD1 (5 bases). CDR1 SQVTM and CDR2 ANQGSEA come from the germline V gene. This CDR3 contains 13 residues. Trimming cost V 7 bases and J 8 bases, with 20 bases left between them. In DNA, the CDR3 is TGCAGCGCCAAAGCCGGAGGGGCGAAAGGCTACACCTTC. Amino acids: CSAKAGGAKGYTF.

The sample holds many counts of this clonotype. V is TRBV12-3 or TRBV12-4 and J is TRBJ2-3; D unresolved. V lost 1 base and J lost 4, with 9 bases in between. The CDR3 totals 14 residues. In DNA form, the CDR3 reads TGTGCCAGCAGTTTAGTCAGTGTCGCAGATACGCAGTATTTT. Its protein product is CASSLVSVADTQYF.

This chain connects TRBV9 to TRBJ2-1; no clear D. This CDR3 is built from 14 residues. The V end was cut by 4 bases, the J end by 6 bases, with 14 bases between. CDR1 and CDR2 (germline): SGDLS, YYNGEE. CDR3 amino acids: CASSQVLSGNEQFF. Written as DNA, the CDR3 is TGTGCCAGCAGCCAGGTCCTTTCCGGCAATGAGCAGTTCTTC.